This passage covers 32 T cell receptor beta chains from one sample sequenced in a study of blood T cell repertoires in COVID-19. The data were produced by immunoSEQ multiplex PCR, yet TCRdb's version contains in-frame clones alone and is incomplete. The sample holds over 150,000 clones; approximately 81% are singletons and the top ten take 0.85% to 1.2%. Sequenced sample: peripheral blood. All receptors derive from a man aged 40-49 years with acute or convalescent COVID-19.

A single count supports this clone. J is TRBJ2-7 and V is TRBV27; D not certain. Trimming pared 2 bases from V and 1 base from J, leaving 6 bases between. CDR1 is MNHEY, CDR2 SMNVEV, per germline (reference sequence). The CDR3 is made up of 13 amino acids. DNA for the CDR3: TGTGCCAGCAGTTTACAGAATTCCTACGAGCAGTACTTC. Protein sequence: CASSLQNSYEQYF.

This chain connects TRBV5-6 to TRBJ2-5, with 7 bases aligning to TRBD1. CDR1 is SGHDT, CDR2 YYEEEE, per germline. CDR3 length: 17 amino acids. The V and J ends lost 0 bases and 2 bases, in that order; junction bases with no gene match: 10. DNA for the CDR3: TGTGCCAGCAGCTTGGGGACCAACAGACAGGGTCAAGAGACCCAGTACTTC. As protein: CASSLGTNRQGQETQYF.

This clone is a singleton in its sample. The J gene is TRBJ1-2, the V gene TRBV5-1, with 8 positions matching TRBD1. Per germline, CDR1 SGHRS and CDR2 YFSETQ. The CDR3 contains 13 residues. Unmatched junction bases numbered 5, after V lost 4 bases and J lost 6 bases. CDR3 bases: TGCGCCAGCAGCCCAGGGGGCGCCCATGGCTACACCTTC. It encodes CASSPGGAHGYTF.

The chain links TRBV18 to TRBJ1-2; D might be TRBD1 (5 bases). The V gene lost 3 bases and the J gene lost 7 bases, with 18 bases spanning the gap. CDR3 size: 15 residues. CDR1 KGHSH and CDR2 LQKENI come from the germline V gene. CDR3 protein: CASSPYTGTQGGYTF. The CDR3 nucleotides are TGTGCCAGCTCACCCTACACCGGGACTCAAGGTGGCTACACCTTC.

This chain links TRBV3-1 (or the pseudogene TRBV3-2) with TRBJ2-2; D is perhaps TRBD1 (6 bases). The ends were cut back, 2 bases at V and 2 bases at J, with 15 bases in the middle. Germline loops: CDR1 LGHDT, CDR2 YNNKEL (reference sequence). The CDR3 covers 17 residues. In DNA, the CDR3 is TGTGCCAGCAGCCAACGTACCGGGACATTCAACACCGGGGAGCTGTTTTTT. Amino acids: CASSQRTGTFNTGELFF.

J is TRBJ2-2 and V is TRBV20-1; D is ambiguous. The CDR3 runs 15 residues. CDR1 DFQATT and CDR2 SNEGSKA come from the germline V gene (reference sequence). V was trimmed by 3 bases and J by 2 bases, leaving 13 bases between them. The CDR3 spells CSASNSRSNTGELFF. Here the CDR3 DNA reads TGCAGTGCTAGTAACTCCCGATCCAACACCGGGGAGCTGTTTTTT.

The rearrangement joins TRBV6-1 to TRBJ2-3, with TRBD2 identical over 9 bases. CDR1 is MNHNS, CDR2 SASEGT, per germline. After removal of 2 bases from V and 3 bases from J, the junction contained 3 bases not matched to a gene. There are 15 residues in the CDR3. In DNA, the CDR3 is TGTGCCAGCAGTGAACTGGGACTAGCAACAGATACGCAGTATTTT. Protein product: CASSELGLATDTQYF.

The gene calls are TRBV30 and TRBJ1-5; D gene uncertain. Germline values: CDR1 GTSNPN, CDR2 SVGIG (reference sequence). The CDR3 is made up of 13 amino acids. V lost 0 bases and J lost 7, with 10 bases in between. As DNA, the CDR3 is TGTGCCTGGAGTGTTTCAGGAGGCCAGCCCCAGCATTTT. Translating it yields CAWSVSGGQPQHF.

The rearrangement links TRBV6-1 to TRBJ1-1; possibly TRBD1 for D (6 bases). Germline V gives CDR1 MNHNS, CDR2 SASEGT. The CDR3 has 17 residues. The V end lost 0 bases, the J end lost 0 bases, and 14 bases lay between the germline ends. This chain's CDR3 is CASSEALWTALNTEAFF. The DNA of the CDR3 is TGTGCCAGCAGTGAAGCGCTATGGACAGCATTGAACACTGAAGCTTTCTTT.

This chain uses TRBV11-2 with TRBJ1-2; D gene ambiguous. This CDR3 region has 15 residues. Per the germline V gene, CDR1 is SGHAT and CDR2 is FQNNGV. Trimming left V 4 bases short and J 4 bases short, with 16 bases between. The CDR3 loop reads CASSSLAPRAYGYTF. The CDR3 nucleotides are TGTGCCAGCAGCTCCTTAGCACCGAGGGCCTATGGCTACACCTTC.

The J gene is TRBJ2-5, the V gene TRBV27, with 9 bases matching TRBD1. Germline V CDR1 and CDR2: MNHEY, SMNVEV (reference sequence). The CDR3 contains 16 residues. Trimming cost V 6 bases and J 7 bases; bases outside gene matches: 15. DNA for the CDR3: TGTGCCAGCAGGCCGGAGACAGGGACAGGGTACGGGACCCAGTACTTC. The encoded protein is CASRPETGTGYGTQYF.

The chain links TRBV3-1 (or the pseudogene TRBV3-2) to TRBJ2-3; 14 bases are shared with TRBD2. J gave up 0 bases and V 1 base, and 6 bases lay outside the gene matches. This CDR3 region has 19 residues. Per the germline V gene, CDR1 is LGHDT and CDR2 is YNNKEL (reference sequence). CDR3 sequence: CASSQGRTSGGSSTDTQYF. CDR3 sequence (DNA): TGTGCCAGCAGCCAAGGCAGGACTAGCGGGGGGTCTAGCACAGATACGCAGTATTTT.

The V call is TRBV19, the J call TRBJ1-2; 8 bases agree with TRBD1. Germline values: CDR1 LNHDA, CDR2 SQIVND (reference sequence). V was pared by 4 bases and J by 8 bases, with 6 bases of the junction left unmatched. This CDR3 is 13 amino acids long. As DNA, the CDR3 is TGTGCCAGTAGTACGGGACAGGCCAGAGGCTACACCTTC. The encoded protein is CASSTGQARGYTF.

This CDR3 reads CASSLGGTETNGYTF. CDR3 DNA sequence: TGTGCCAGCAGCTTAGGGGGGACAGAGACTAATGGCTACACCTTC. The V call is TRBV7-9, the J call TRBJ1-2, with 7 positions matching TRBD1. Unmatched junction bases numbered 8, after V lost 1 base and J lost 6 bases. The germline gives CDR1 SEHNR, CDR2 FQNEAQ (reference sequence). The CDR3 runs to 15 residues.

The chain uses TRBV3-1 (or the pseudogene TRBV3-2) and TRBJ2-4; the D gene is possibly TRBD2 (5 bases). This CDR3 has 16 residues. Germline assignment: CDR1 LGHDT and CDR2 YNNKEL (reference sequence). V lost 3 bases, J lost 0 bases, and 12 bases lay in between. The CDR3 DNA reads as TGTGCCAGCAGCCATTTGACCGGGGTAGCCAAAAACATTCAGTACTTC. It translates to CASSHLTGVAKNIQYF.

V is TRBV5-1 and J is TRBJ1-6; TRBD1 matches at 7 bases. Germline-derived CDR1 and CDR2 are SGHRS and YFSETQ. The J segment lost 10 bases and the V segment lost 4 bases, leaving 8 bases of the junction unmatched. CDR3 length: 14 amino acids. The DNA of the CDR3 is TGCGCCAGCAGCCCTGGGGACAGATCGTCACCCCTCCACTTT. The encoded protein is CASSPGDRSSPLHF.

This sequence joins TRBV7-9 and TRBJ2-3; D unclear. Per the germline V gene, CDR1 is SEHNR and CDR2 is FQNEAQ (reference sequence). CDR3 size: 16 residues. The germline V and J ends were trimmed by 2 bases and 2 bases, with 14 bases remaining between them. DNA of the CDR3: TGTGCCAGCAGCTTAAGTGCTAGACGGCCCACAGATACGCAGTATTTT. Its translation is CASSLSARRPTDTQYF.

This rearrangement joins TRBV29-1 to TRBJ1-1, with 7 nucleotides matching TRBD1. The CDR3 is 13 residues long. The junction had 13 bases not matched to a gene; V was cut back by 8 bases and J by 7 bases. Germline V CDR1 and CDR2: SQVTM, ANQGSEA. The DNA of the CDR3 is TGCAGCACTAGTACCAATCAGGGGGGTGAAGCTTTCTTT. Protein sequence: CSTSTNQGGEAFF.

The V gene is TRBV4-2, the J gene TRBJ2-3, with D possibly TRBD1 on 5 matching bases. With 0 bases removed from V and 2 bases from J, the gap between germline ends came to 12 bases. This CDR3 spans 16 amino acids. Germline V CDR1 and CDR2: LGHNA, YNFKEQ. In nucleotides, the CDR3 is TGTGCCAGCAGCCAAGAGGGGCAGGGATACACAGATACGCAGTATTTT. Amino acid sequence: CASSQEGQGYTDTQYF.

The chain combines TRBV5-8 with TRBJ1-2, with D perhaps TRBD1 (5 bases). V shed 4 bases and J shed 3 bases, with 16 bases lying between them. This CDR3 is 15 amino acids long. From germline, CDR1 is SGHTS and CDR2 YDEGEE. The CDR3 DNA sequence: TGTGCCAGCAGCATTATACTACAGGTGGACTATGGCTACACCTTC. This gives the protein CASSIILQVDYGYTF. Based on the CDR3 plus reference TRBV5-8 and TRBJ1-2, the full variable domain is EAGVTQSPTHLIKTRGQQATLRCSPISGHTSVYWYQQALGLGLQFLLWYDEGEERNRGNFPPRFSGRQFPNYSSELNVNALELEDSALYLCASSIILQVDYGYTFGSGTRLTVV.

The chain is built from TRBV19 and TRBJ2-3, with D perhaps TRBD1 (6 bases). The CDR3 runs 14 residues. Germline V gives CDR1 LNHDA, CDR2 SQIVND (reference sequence). V was cut by 5 bases and J by 4 bases, with 13 bases left in between. DNA for the CDR3: TGTGCCAGTAGTCCCAGGGGTCAGGCAGATACGCAGTATTTT. This sequence encodes CASSPRGQADTQYF.

This clone is a singleton in its sample. The V call is TRBV7-2, the J call TRBJ2-5, with TRBD1 matching over 7 bases. V was clipped by 2 bases and J by 5 bases; unmatched bases: 11. The CDR3 is 16 residues long. Germline CDR1 reads SGHTA; CDR2 reads FQGNSA. The CDR3 here is CASSLYLAGGKETQYF. CDR3 in DNA: TGTGCCAGCAGCTTATACCTCGCAGGGGGAAAGGAGACCCAGTACTTC.

The chain is built from TRBV27 and TRBJ1-2, with D unresolved. V was trimmed by 6 bases and J by 4 bases, leaving 9 bases between them. This CDR3 region has 12 residues. Per germline, CDR1 MNHEY and CDR2 SMNVEV (reference sequence). The CDR3 sequence: CASSPTGYGYTF. Here the CDR3 DNA reads TGTGCCAGCAGCCCTACGGGCTATGGCTACACCTTC.

This chain links TRBV7-2 with TRBJ2-1; the match to TRBD2 covers 11 bases. The CDR3 runs 15 residues. Germline assignment: CDR1 SGHTA and CDR2 FQGNSA. The V and J ends lost 5 bases and 6 bases, in that order; junction bases with no gene match: 6. The CDR3 DNA sequence: TGTGCCAGCAGCCGCTATAGCGGGGGGGCCAATGAGCAGTTCTTC. This sequence encodes CASSRYSGGANEQFF.

The chain is built from TRBV19 and TRBJ2-1; 7 bases map to TRBD2. Germline values: CDR1 LNHDA, CDR2 SQIVND (reference sequence). V lost 5 bases, J lost 2 bases, and 3 bases stayed unmatched. The CDR3 loop spans 14 amino acids. The CDR3 nucleotides read TGTGCCAGTAGTCCGGGGGGTACCTACAATGAGCAGTTCTTC. Its protein is CASSPGGTYNEQFF.

With respect to this clone: The same CDR3 is also encoded by other DNA sequences in this sample. The rearrangement joins TRBV18 to TRBJ1-2, with D perhaps TRBD1 (6 bases). The CDR3 sequence is 14 residues long. Germline CDR1 KGHSH, CDR2 LQKENI. The V and J ends lost 6 bases and 7 bases respectively, with 18 bases between them. CDR3 sequence: CASSPPGQGGGYTF. DNA of the CDR3: TGTGCCAGCTCCCCTCCGGGACAAGGTGGTGGCTACACCTTC.

The CDR3 sequence is CASSVAPRGGNEQYF. The CDR3 nucleotides read TGTGCCAGCAGCGTAGCCCCGCGGGGGGGAAACGAGCAGTACTTC. The chain uses TRBV9 and TRBJ2-7; 9 nucleotides agree with TRBD2. CDR1 is SGDLS, CDR2 YYNGEE, per germline. V shed 0 bases and J 5 bases; nucleotides not matched to a gene: 6. The length of the CDR3 is 15 residues.

This chain connects TRBV5-4 to TRBJ2-2; 7 bases fit TRBD2. From germline, CDR1 is SGHNT and CDR2 YYREEE (reference sequence). Germline trimming cut 4 bases from V and 1 base from J; bases unmatched to any gene: 10. The CDR3 extends over 17 amino acids. The CDR3, as DNA: TGTGCCAGCAGCCCGCCCCTAGGCGGGGGGAACACCGGGGAGCTGTTTTTT. Encoded protein: CASSPPLGGGNTGELFF.

This clone has only one observation. The chain couples TRBV27 to TRBJ2-1; 8 nucleotides align to TRBD1. The length of the CDR3 is 18 residues. V was pared by 2 bases and J by 1 base, with 10 bases of the junction left unmatched. In germline, CDR1 is MNHEY, CDR2 SMNVEV (reference sequence). The CDR3 is CASSLRVRQGASYNEQFF. The CDR3 bases are TGTGCCAGCAGTTTAAGGGTTAGGCAGGGGGCGTCCTACAATGAGCAGTTCTTC.

The chain has TRBV7-2 and TRBJ1-2; unclear D gene. Germline V gives CDR1 SGHTA, CDR2 FQGNSA. The CDR3 is made up of 14 amino acids. V lost 3 bases, J lost 0 bases, and 8 bases lay in between. CDR3 residues: CASSFLFSNYGYTF. CDR3 bases: TGTGCCAGCAGCTTTTTATTCTCTAACTATGGCTACACCTTC.

This chain links TRBV11-2 with TRBJ1-1; 10 nucleotides align to TRBD1. Germline trimming cut 1 base from V and 8 bases from J; bases unmatched to any gene: 4. CDR1 is SGHAT, CDR2 FQNNGV, per germline. There are 14 residues in the CDR3. CDR3 nucleotides: TGTGCCAGCAGCTTAGGGGGGACAGGGGCGGAAGCTTTCTTT. Residues: CASSLGGTGAEAFF.

This clone was picked up a small number of times. The chain employs TRBV27 and TRBJ1-2, with unresolved D. The V gene lost 5 bases and the J gene lost 8 bases, with 18 bases spanning the gap. There are 14 residues in the CDR3. Per the germline V gene, CDR1 is MNHEY and CDR2 is SMNVEV (reference sequence). The CDR3 region is CASSPSGSGAGYTF. The CDR3 DNA reads TGTGCCAGCAGTCCTTCGGGGTCTGGAGCCGGCTACACCTTC.